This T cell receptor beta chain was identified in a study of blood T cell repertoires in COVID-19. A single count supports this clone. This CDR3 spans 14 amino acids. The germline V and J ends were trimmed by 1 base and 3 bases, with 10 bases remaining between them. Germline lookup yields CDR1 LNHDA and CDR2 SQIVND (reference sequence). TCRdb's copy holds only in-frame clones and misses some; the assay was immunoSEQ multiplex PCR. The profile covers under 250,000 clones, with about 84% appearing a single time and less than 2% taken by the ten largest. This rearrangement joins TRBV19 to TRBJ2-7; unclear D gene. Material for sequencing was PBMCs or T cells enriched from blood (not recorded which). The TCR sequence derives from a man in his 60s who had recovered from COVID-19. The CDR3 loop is CASSIGFQVYEQYF. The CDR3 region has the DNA TGTGCCAGTAGTATAGGGTTCCAGGTCTACGAGCAGTACTTC.